This T cell receptor beta chain was captured in a study of cytomegalovirus exposure and HLA in healthy donors (dated by TCRdb to about 2017). Describing the broader study: An earlier analysis of approximately 590 of the donors reported about 250 Gb of sequence data and roughly 100 million unique TCR beta sequences from some 180 million T cells. The study aimed to test whether cataloging public T cell receptors could reveal signatures of past pathogen exposure. Class I and class II HLA loci were covered by the typing at four-digit resolution. In a later genetic analysis, genome-wide SNP genotypes for 398 of the 666 donors were used, and that subset was treated as a discovery cohort. Typing coverage varied by locus: roughly 629-640 donors for A, B, C, DRB1 and DQB1; 500 to 550 for DQA1; over 600 for DPA1; around 450 for DPB1. An earlier analysis of 450 to 750 of the donors used high-throughput TCR beta sequencing to judge whether each TCR beta V gene segment behaved as functional or pseudogenic. The study combined high-throughput TCR immunosequencing, statistical association of individual TCRs with disease status, and machine learning to predict cytomegalovirus infection status. The study used immunosequencing to profile the T cell repertoires of about 670 subjects and linked those repertoires to cytomegalovirus serostatus. An early release covering 550 to 700 HLA-typed donors comprised roughly 300 gigabases of sequencing data and approximately 85 million unique TCR sequences. Besides the first cohort of about 730 subjects, a separate validation cohort made up of roughly 120 different subjects was used. Among over 350 genotyped donors of the cohort, an average of about 240,000 unique TCR beta nucleotide sequences were sequenced per donor, roughly 20% of them non-productive. Donor age, sex, ethnicity and CMV serostatus were compiled together with the repertoire data. Every discovery cohort repertoire had been produced on one sequencing platform. The genetic ancestry cluster associated with self-reported Caucasian donors included about four fifths of the roughly 380 genotyped donors. Rather than using new phenotypic data, the later analysis identified candidate immune exposures from TCR beta sequences and from how often those sequences occurred across donors. A later analysis re-analyzed previously published TCR beta repertoires from several hundred donors and added high-resolution HLA genotyping to study TCR occurrence patterns. Roughly 5 DR-DQ haplotypes were handled as single units for association and clustering, since linkage in the cohort was strong. Paper-wide results and their limitations: In vitro tests confirmed that a few of the cytomegalovirus-associated TCR beta chains recognize cytomegalovirus antigens. Assigning TCR associations to individual alleles was difficult when HLA alleles, especially DR and DQ, strongly co-occurred. HLA typing was unavailable for some donors at each locus, so association tests used only the typed subset. A later analysis reported that several top co-occurrence clusters appeared linked to parvovirus B19, influenza, CMV and Epstein-Barr virus. Compared with equally common non-associated chains, HLA-associated TCR beta chains in a later analysis were more clonally expanded and had lower generation probabilities. In the study, around 150 TCR beta chains were listed as associated with cytomegalovirus. The classifier was reported to diagnose cytomegalovirus status with high specificity and sensitivity in both the original cohort and the validation cohort. Most TCR sequences were observed very rarely across donors, whereas some public TCRs were present in many individuals. Most CMV-associated TCR beta chains appeared to be HLA-restricted in a later analysis, and the HLA associations seemed to be driven largely by CMV exposure. A further reported finding was that TCR beta sequences accurately predicted the HLA-A and HLA-B alleles for most subjects in the first cohort. The presence/absence analyses assumed that sequencing depth was roughly uniform across donors, and that assumption may not be true. A later genetic analysis associated a missense DCLRE1C variant with V-gene and J-gene trimming of TCR beta chains, and an independent cohort replicated the association. CMV serostatus was the only immune exposure information available for the cohort. In a later analysis, TCR association rates were found to vary across HLA loci, with the most associated TCRs seen for DRB1 alleles and the fewest for HLA-C alleles. The authors suggested that the approach could potentially be generalized to other disease states and immunological phenotypes. Linkage disequilibrium might explain the correlated functional status among segregating V segments, but an unknown experimental factor could not be ruled out. An earlier analysis of approximately 590 of the donors showed that most TCR beta V segments appeared in productive rearrangements either about 87% or about 30% of the time, which broadly matched IMGT annotations. According to a later genetic analysis, donors in an Asian-associated ancestry cluster had fewer N-insertions in productive TCRs than the approximately 630-donor mean. Because counts were too low, approximately 15 rarely observed V segments, including chromosome 9 orphons, were excluded from the earlier analysis of some 540 of the donors. The 87-base-pair reads could not distinguish some IMGT-functional V segments, including TRBV6-2 and TRBV6-3, so those segments were excluded. In this cohort, only TCR beta chains were sequenced, and detectable features were limited by the absence of alpha or paired-chain data. At a false discovery rate of 0.05, a later analysis linked about 16,000 TCR beta sequences to specific HLA alleles. A group of highly shared sequence variants was considered likely to be a technical artifact of the sequencing pipeline.

The cohort comprised 550 to 700 healthy bone marrow donors. All cohort members were sampled while nominally healthy, although unrecorded immune exposures were likely present. The donor was CMV seronegative and belonged to the group of more than 300 seronegative cohort members. A peripheral blood sample was provided by each donor, and peripheral blood mononuclear cells were used for TCR beta sequencing. Genomic DNA was extracted from the blood cell samples with the Qiagen DNeasy Blood Extraction Kit. V drops 5 bases and J drops 6 bases, leaving 13 bases in between. Its CDR3 holds 14 amino acids, cysteine through phenylalanine. Only the CDR3 DNA stays, 42 bases, in frame from base 1. As encoded in the germline V gene, CDR1 is SGHTA while CDR2 is FQGNSA. In the case of this clone: This receptor's antigen is unknown. No qualities accompany the bases; no much larger clone lies one base away.

Library prep was done by the immunoSEQ multiplex PCR assay. A mixture of 60 forward primers for TCR Vbeta segments and 13 reverse primers for TCR Jbeta segments was used in the multiplex PCR. The CDR3 region of rearranged TCR beta genes was amplified from genomic DNA by a multiplex PCR assay. On the Illumina HiSeq System, the amplified TCR beta libraries were sequenced as 87-base-pair reads. Per the authors' processing: A later analysis counted about 80 million unique TCR beta chains across the 650 to 800 repertoires, and 9.5 million to 11 million of these chains were shared by at least two donors. A nearest-neighbor algorithm error-corrected the raw reads and collapsed the reads into unique sequences, merging closely related sequences to remove PCR and sequencing errors. V, D and J gene segments were assigned by aligning CDR3 sequences to IMGT reference sequences. For a sequence to be retained, a match of at least six nucleotides to both a V gene segment and a J gene segment was required. A rearrangement counted as productive if the CDR3 had no stop codons and remained in frame with V and J, and every other rearrangement counted as non-productive. CDR3 was defined according to IMGT convention as the region running from the second conserved V-encoded cysteine to the conserved J-encoded phenylalanine. In an earlier analysis of some 550 of the donors, sequences lacking an unambiguous match to a single V gene segment were excluded. In an earlier analysis of almost 600 of the donors, a V segment was called functional when productive rearrangements were above 56.7%, and segregating when the standard deviation between donors exceeded 5%. To diagnose cytomegalovirus status from the catalog of TCR beta chain sequences, a statistical classification framework was built. V and J gene assignment, in a later analysis, came from comparing TCR nucleotide sequences with IMGT/GENE-DB human TR gene sequences. A later analysis assigned CDR3 sequences and most-parsimonious VDJ recombination scenarios with the TCRdist pipeline. In a later analysis, each TCR beta chain was defined by its CDR3 amino acid sequence together with its V-gene family, and reads without a unique V-gene family were excluded. To address suspected cross-contamination and a sequencing artifact, a later analysis removed 592 highly shared, low-generation-probability nucleotide sequences. In a later analysis, a clonal expansion index was calculated for each public chain from normalized within-repertoire ranks of inferred template counts. A later analysis computed generation probabilities with a VDJ recombination model fitted to out-of-frame rearrangements, and checked the results against IGoR. A later analysis scored TCR-TCR, TCR-HLA and TCR-CMV co-occurrence with hypergeometric tests, applying a repertoire-size bias correction to TCR pairs. In a later analysis, false discovery rates were estimated by permuting HLA or CMV assignments 20 times. In a later analysis, co-occurring TCRs were grouped using DBSCAN, and TCRdist sequence similarity was added for clustering within HLA-allele-positive subsets. For co-occurrence clustering, repertoires with fewer than 30,000 or more than 120,000 public chains were excluded, along with a handful of repertoires with anomalous nucleotide sharing. TCRdb re-hosts the immuneACCESS table, in-frame sequences only. Its copies lack some clones; in the studies checked, an unresolved V gene accounts for under half of them, and the cause for the rest is not known. The DNA gave D and trimming, while V, J and clone size come from that table. Here the sample has roughly 60,000 clones; roughly 77% occur a single time. Approximately 5% of the sample belongs to the ten largest clones.

The chain links TRBV7-2 with TRBJ2-2; a tentative D call is TRBD2 (6 bases match). Sequenced input: PBMCs. This sequence was found in a woman in her twenties or thirties in good health and CMV-seronegative. The CDR3 is CASSRTLAPGELFF. The bases read TGTGCCAGCAGCAGAACCCTAGCGCCCGGGGAGCTGTTTTTT.